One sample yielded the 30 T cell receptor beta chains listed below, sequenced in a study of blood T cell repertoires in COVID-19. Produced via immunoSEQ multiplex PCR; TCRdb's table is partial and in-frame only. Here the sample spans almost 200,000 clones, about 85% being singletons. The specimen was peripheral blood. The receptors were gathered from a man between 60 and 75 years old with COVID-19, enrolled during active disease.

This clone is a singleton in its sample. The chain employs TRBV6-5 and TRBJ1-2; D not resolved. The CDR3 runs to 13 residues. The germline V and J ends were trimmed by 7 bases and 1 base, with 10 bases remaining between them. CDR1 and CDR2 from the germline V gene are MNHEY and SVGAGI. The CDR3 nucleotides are TGTGCCAGCACGAGGGCTGGTAACTATGGCTACACCTTC. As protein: CASTRAGNYGYTF.

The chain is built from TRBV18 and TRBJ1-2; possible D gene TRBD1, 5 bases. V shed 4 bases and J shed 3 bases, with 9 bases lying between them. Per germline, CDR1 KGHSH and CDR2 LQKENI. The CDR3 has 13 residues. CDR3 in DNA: TGTGCCAGCTCACAGGGGCAGGACTATGGCTACACCTTC. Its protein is CASSQGQDYGYTF.

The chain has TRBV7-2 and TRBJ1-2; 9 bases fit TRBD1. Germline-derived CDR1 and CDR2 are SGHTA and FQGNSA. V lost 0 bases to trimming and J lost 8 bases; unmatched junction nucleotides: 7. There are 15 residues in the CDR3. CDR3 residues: CASSLARQGDRGYTF. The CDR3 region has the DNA TGTGCCAGCAGCTTAGCGCGACAGGGGGACCGCGGCTACACCTTC.

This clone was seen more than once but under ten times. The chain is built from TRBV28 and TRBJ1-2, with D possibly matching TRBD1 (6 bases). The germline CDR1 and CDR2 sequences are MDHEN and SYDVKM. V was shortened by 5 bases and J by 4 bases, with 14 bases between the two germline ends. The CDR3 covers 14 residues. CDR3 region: CASSDGTSVYGYTF. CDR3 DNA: TGTGCCAGCAGTGACGGGACAAGCGTCTATGGCTACACCTTC.

CDR3 in amino acids: CASSPQGAGANVLTF. The CDR3 coding sequence is TGTGCCAGTAGTCCTCAGGGCGCGGGGGCCAACGTCCTGACTTTC. The chain joins TRBV19 to TRBJ2-6; D perhaps matches TRBD1 (5 bases). V was shortened by 5 bases and J by 4 bases, with 12 bases between the two germline ends. Germline V gene lookup returns CDR1 LNHDA and CDR2 SQIVND (reference sequence). CDR3 length equals 15 residues.

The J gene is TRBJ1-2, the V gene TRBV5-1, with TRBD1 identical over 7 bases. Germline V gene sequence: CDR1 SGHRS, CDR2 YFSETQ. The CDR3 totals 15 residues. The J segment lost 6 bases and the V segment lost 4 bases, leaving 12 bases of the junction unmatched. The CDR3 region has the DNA TGCGCCAGCAGCCCGTCCCGACAGGGAACCGATGGCTACACCTTC. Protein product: CASSPSRQGTDGYTF.

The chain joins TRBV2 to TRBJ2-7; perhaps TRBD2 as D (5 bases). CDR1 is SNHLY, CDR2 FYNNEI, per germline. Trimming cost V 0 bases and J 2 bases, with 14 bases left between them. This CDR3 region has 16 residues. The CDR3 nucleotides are TGTGCCAGCAGTGAAGCGGTCGCTACGAGGGCCTACGAGCAGTACTTC. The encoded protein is CASSEAVATRAYEQYF.

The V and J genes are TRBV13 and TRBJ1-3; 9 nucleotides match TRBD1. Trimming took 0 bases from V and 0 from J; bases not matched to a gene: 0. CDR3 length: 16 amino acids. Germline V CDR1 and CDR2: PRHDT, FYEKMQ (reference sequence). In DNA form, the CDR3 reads TGTGCCAGCAGCTTAGGGACAGGGGGCTCTGGAAACACCATATATTTT. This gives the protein CASSLGTGGSGNTIYF.

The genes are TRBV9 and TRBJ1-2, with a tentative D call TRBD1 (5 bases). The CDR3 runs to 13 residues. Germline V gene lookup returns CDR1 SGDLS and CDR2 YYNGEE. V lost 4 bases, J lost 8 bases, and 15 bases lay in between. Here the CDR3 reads CASSLRGVEGYTF. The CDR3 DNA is TGTGCCAGCAGCCTTCGGGGGGTAGAAGGCTACACCTTC.

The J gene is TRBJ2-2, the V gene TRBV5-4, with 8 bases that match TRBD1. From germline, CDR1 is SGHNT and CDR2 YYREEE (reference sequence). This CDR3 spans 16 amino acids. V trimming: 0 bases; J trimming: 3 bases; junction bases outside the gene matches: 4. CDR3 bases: TGTGCCAGCAGCTTGGCAGGACAGGGACACACCGGGGAGCTGTTTTTT. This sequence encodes CASSLAGQGHTGELFF.

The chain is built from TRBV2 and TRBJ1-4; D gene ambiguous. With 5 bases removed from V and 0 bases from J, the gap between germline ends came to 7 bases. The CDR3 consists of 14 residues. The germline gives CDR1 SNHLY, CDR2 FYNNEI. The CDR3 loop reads CASSKDSTNEKLFF. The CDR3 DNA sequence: TGTGCCAGCAGTAAGGACTCAACTAATGAAAAACTGTTTTTT.

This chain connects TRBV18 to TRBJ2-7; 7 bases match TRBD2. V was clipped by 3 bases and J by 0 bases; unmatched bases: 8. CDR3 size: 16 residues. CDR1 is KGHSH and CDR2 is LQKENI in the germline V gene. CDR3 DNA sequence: TGTGCCAGCTCACCCCCTCTGGGCGGGGGCTCCTACGAGCAGTACTTC. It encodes CASSPPLGGGSYEQYF.

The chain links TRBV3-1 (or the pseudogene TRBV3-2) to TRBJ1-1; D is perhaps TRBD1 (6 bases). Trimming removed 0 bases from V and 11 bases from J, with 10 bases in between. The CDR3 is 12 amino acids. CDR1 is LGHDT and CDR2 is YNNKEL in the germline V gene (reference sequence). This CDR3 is CASSQERGGAFF. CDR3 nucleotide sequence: TGTGCCAGCAGCCAAGAGAGGGGGGGGGCTTTCTTT.

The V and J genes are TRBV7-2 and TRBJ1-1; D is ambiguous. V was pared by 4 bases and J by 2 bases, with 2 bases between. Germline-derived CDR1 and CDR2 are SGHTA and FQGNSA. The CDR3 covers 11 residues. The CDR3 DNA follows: TGTGCCAGCAGCTCTAACACTGAAGCTTTCTTT. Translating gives CASSSNTEAFF.

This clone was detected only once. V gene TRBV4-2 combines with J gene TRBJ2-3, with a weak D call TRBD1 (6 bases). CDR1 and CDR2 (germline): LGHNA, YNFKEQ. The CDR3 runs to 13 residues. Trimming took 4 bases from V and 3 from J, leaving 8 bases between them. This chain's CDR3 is CASSPTGTDTQYF. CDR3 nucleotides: TGTGCCAGCAGCCCTACAGGGACAGATACGCAGTATTTT.

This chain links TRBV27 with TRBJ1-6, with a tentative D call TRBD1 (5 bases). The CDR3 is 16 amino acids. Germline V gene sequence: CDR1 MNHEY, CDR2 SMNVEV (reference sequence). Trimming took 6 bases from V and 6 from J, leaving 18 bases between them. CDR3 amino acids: CASRTGVQGGNSPLHF. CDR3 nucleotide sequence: TGTGCCAGCAGGACCGGCGTGCAGGGCGGTAATTCACCCCTCCACTTT.

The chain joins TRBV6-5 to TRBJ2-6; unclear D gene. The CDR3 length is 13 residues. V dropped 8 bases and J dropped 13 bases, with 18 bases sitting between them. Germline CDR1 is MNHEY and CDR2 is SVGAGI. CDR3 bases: TGTGCCAGCGCAGCAGTCCAGACTTTAGTCCTGACTTTC. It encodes CASAAVQTLVLTF.

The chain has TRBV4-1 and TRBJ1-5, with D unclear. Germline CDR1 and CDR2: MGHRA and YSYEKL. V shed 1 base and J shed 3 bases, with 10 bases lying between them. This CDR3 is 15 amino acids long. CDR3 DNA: TGCGCCAGCAGCCAAGGCAGTACGTACAATCAGCCCCAGCATTTT. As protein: CASSQGSTYNQPQHF.

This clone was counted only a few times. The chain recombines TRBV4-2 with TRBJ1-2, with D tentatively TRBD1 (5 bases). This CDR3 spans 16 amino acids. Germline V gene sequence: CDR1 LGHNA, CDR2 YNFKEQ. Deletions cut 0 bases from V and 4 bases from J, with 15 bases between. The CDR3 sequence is CASSQDQRGSGYGYTF. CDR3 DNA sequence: TGTGCCAGCAGCCAAGATCAACGGGGGTCCGGCTATGGCTACACCTTC.

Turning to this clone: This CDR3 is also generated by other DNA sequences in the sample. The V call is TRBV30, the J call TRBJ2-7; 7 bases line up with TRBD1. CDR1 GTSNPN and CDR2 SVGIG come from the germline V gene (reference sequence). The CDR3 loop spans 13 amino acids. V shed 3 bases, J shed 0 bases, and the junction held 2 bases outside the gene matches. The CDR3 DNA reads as TGTGCCTGGAGCCGGGACAGCTCCTACGAGCAGTACTTC. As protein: CAWSRDSSYEQYF.

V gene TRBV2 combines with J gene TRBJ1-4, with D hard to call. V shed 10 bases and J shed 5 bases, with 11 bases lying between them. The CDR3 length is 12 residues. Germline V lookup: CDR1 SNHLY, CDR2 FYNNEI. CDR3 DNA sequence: TGTGCCACCCGTCGGGGAAATGAAAAACTGTTTTTT. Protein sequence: CATRRGNEKLFF.

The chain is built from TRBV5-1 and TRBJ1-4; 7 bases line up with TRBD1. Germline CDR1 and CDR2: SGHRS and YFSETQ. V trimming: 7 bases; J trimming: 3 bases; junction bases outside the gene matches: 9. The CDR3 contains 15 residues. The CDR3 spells CASRQTGYSNEKLFF. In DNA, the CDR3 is TGCGCCAGCCGCCAGACAGGGTATTCTAATGAAAAACTGTTTTTT.

The CDR3 nucleotides read TGCGCCAGCAGCCTCGGGACAGGGGATAATTCACCCCTCCACTTT. Protein product: CASSLGTGDNSPLHF. V is TRBV4-3 and J is TRBJ1-6; TRBD1 agrees at 10 bases. The germline V gene has CDR1 LGHNA and CDR2 YSLEER. CDR3 size: 15 residues. V trimming: 4 bases; J trimming: 5 bases; junction bases outside the gene matches: 2.

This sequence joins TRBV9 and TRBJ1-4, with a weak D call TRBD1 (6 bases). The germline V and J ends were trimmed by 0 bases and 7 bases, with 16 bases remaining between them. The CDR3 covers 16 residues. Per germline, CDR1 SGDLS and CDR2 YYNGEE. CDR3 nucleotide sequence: TGTGCCAGCAGCGTAGGGGCATCAGGCAGGGGTGAAAAACTGTTTTTT. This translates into CASSVGASGRGEKLFF.

The CDR3 reads CASSMGDRSNEKLFF. In DNA, the CDR3 is TGTGCCAGTAGTATGGGGGACAGATCAAATGAAAAACTGTTTTTT. The chain links TRBV19 to TRBJ1-4, with TRBD1 matching over 7 bases. Trimming cost V 3 bases and J 5 bases; bases outside gene matches: 6. This CDR3 contains 15 residues. Germline V gene sequence: CDR1 LNHDA, CDR2 SQIVND (reference sequence). The variable domain in full, with the rest retrieved from reference TRBV19 and TRBJ1-4, is DGGITQSPKYLFRKEGQNVTLSCEQNLNHDAMYWYRQDPGQGLRLIYYSQIVNDFQKGDIAEGYSVSREKKESFPLTVTSAQKNPTAFYLCASSMGDRSNEKLFFGSGTQLSVL.

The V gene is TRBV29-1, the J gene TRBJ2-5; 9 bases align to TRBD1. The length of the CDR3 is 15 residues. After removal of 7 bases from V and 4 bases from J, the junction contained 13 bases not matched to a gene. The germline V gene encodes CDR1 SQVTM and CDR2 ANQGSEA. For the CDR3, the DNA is TGCAGCGCCGGACCCGGGACAGGGTACCGAGAGACCCAGTACTTC. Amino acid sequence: CSAGPGTGYRETQYF.

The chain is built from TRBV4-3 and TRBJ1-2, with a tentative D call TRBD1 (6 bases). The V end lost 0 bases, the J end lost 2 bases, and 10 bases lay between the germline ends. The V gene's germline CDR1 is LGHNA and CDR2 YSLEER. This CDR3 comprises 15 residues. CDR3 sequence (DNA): TGCGCCAGCAGCCAAGATAGAGACAGGAACTATGGCTACACCTTC. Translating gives CASSQDRDRNYGYTF.

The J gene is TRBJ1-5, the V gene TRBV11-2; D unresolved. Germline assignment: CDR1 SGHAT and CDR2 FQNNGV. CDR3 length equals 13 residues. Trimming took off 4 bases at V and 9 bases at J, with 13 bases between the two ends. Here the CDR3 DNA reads TGTGCCAGCAGCTATGGTGGAGGGCGGCCCCAGCATTTT. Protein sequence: CASSYGGGRPQHF.

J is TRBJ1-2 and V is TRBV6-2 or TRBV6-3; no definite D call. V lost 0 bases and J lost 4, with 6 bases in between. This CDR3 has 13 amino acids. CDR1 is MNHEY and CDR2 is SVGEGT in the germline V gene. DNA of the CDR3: TGTGCCAGCAGTTACTCAGGACTCTATGGCTACACCTTC. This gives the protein CASSYSGLYGYTF.

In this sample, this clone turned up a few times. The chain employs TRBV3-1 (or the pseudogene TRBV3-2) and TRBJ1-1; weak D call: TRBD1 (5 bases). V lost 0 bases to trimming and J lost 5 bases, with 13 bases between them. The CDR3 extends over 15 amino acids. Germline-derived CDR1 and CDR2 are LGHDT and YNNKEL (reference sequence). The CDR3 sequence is CASSQELRQKTEAFF. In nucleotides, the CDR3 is TGTGCCAGCAGCCAAGAGTTACGACAGAAGACTGAAGCTTTCTTT.